This entry lists 3 T cell receptor beta chains sequenced from one sample in a study of human T cells and chemical hapten exposure. Described time point: patch test 1, 2 weeks after DPC sensitization. Treatment in this sample: therapeutic diphenylcyclopropenone sensitization with weekly scalp DPC. TCRdb re-called the RACE reads with MiXCR, one entry per CDR3 protein. This sample has tens of thousands of distinct CDR3 sequences, with about 9.3% found just once. Sample: whole blood, taken in connection with sensitization to the hapten diphenylcyclopropenone (DPC). Receptors were obtained from a woman between 40 and 50 years old with alopecia areata. Some clones in this sample may be carry-over from other donors' samples.

This rearrangement joins TRBV6-6 to TRBJ2-5; 13 nucleotides align to TRBD2. This CDR3 has 17 amino acids. J gave up 5 bases and V 0 bases, and 6 bases lay outside the gene matches. The germline V gene encodes CDR1 MNHNY and CDR2 SVGAGI (reference sequence). CDR3 protein: CASSYSKLAGGAETQYF. The CDR3, as DNA: TGTGCCAGCAGTTACTCGAAACTAGCGGGGGGGGCTGAGACCCAGTACTTC.

This clonotype appeared a few times. At one end, the junction sequence differs from germline, possibly due to a read error. This chain joins TRBV28 and TRBJ1-1; unclear D gene. The CDR3 length is 11 residues. Germline V gives CDR1 MDHEN, CDR2 SYDVKM. CDR3 sequence reads: CASSFQLQPFF. CDR3 nucleotides: TGTGCCAGCAGTTTTCAACTTCAACCTTTTTTT.

This rearrangement joins TRBV7-2 to TRBJ1-2; D unresolved. The CDR3 loop spans 13 amino acids. Deletions cut 4 bases from V and 5 bases from J, with 11 bases between. Germline CDR1 and CDR2: SGHTA and FQGNSA. CDR3 DNA: TGTGCCAGCAGCTGGCAGGAGAAATATGGCTACACCTTC. Encoded protein: CASSWQEKYGYTF. The full variable domain, rest sourced from reference TRBV7-2 and TRBJ1-2, is GAGVSQSPSNKVTEKGKDVELRCDPISGHTALYWYRQSLGQGLEFLIYFQGNSAPDKSGLPSDRFSAERTGGSVSTLTIQRTQQEDSAVYLCASSWQEKYGYTFGSGTRLTVV.